Below are 13 T cell receptor beta chains sequenced from a single sample in a study of shared clonotypes between healthy human individuals. Some clones are missing from TCRdb's copy, which holds only in-frame ones; the method was immunoSEQ multiplex PCR. The data contain approximately 940,000 clones, around three quarters of them singletons. The specimen was memory CD4+ T cells sorted from blood. Subset denoted: CD45RA-negative fraction. These receptors all stem from a man aged 18 to 35 in good health.

This sequence joins TRBV29-1 and TRBJ1-2, with D maybe TRBD1 (6 bases). CDR3 length equals 12 residues. V was pared by 2 bases and J by 4 bases, with 8 bases between. Germline V gene sequence: CDR1 SQVTM, CDR2 ANQGSEA. The DNA for the CDR3 is TGCAGCGTTGAACAGGGGAGCTATGGCTACACCTTC. It codes for CSVEQGSYGYTF.

The chain combines TRBV19 with TRBJ2-1; 9 nucleotides agree with TRBD1. Looked up from germline, CDR1 is LNHDA and CDR2 is SQIVND (reference sequence). This CDR3 contains 15 residues. Trimming took 4 bases from V and 3 from J; bases not matched to a gene: 4. The CDR3, as DNA: TGTGCCAGTAGTAAAAAGGGACAGGGCTACAATGAGCAGTTCTTC. Translating gives CASSKKGQGYNEQFF.

The genes are TRBV25-1 and TRBJ2-7; 11 nucleotides align to TRBD2. CDR1 and CDR2 from the germline V gene are MGHDK and SYGVNS. V lost 4 bases, J lost 7 bases, and 12 bases stayed unmatched. The CDR3 contains 16 residues. DNA for the CDR3: TGTGCCAGCAGTGCGACTAGCGGGACACGTTCTTGGGAGCAGTACTTC. It translates to CASSATSGTRSWEQYF.

V is TRBV7-9 and J is TRBJ2-7; D remains ambiguous. V gave up 4 bases and J gave up 6 bases, with 10 bases separating them. Looked up from germline, CDR1 is SEHNR and CDR2 is FQNEAQ (reference sequence). The CDR3 sequence is 12 residues long. The CDR3 DNA reads as TGTGCCAGCAGCTCCGAGGTTGGCGAGCAGTACTTC. Translating gives CASSSEVGEQYF.

The chain employs TRBV6-5 and TRBJ1-3, with D uncertain. The CDR3 covers 12 residues. V gave up 6 bases and J gave up 4 bases, with 7 bases separating them. CDR1 and CDR2 from the germline V gene are MNHEY and SVGAGI. DNA of the CDR3: TGTGCCAGCAGCGCCCCGGGAAACACCATATATTTT. This gives the protein CASSAPGNTIYF.

Concerning this clone: The sample holds other DNA sequences that translate to the same CDR3. This sequence joins TRBV7-9 and TRBJ1-1; TRBD1 is a possible D gene (6 bases). This CDR3 region has 14 residues. The V gene's germline CDR1 is SEHNR and CDR2 FQNEAQ (reference sequence). V shed 2 bases and J shed 1 base, with 8 bases lying between them. The CDR3 DNA follows: TGTGCCAGCAGCTTATCGGGGGCGAACACTGAAGCTTTCTTT. It specifies CASSLSGANTEAFF.

The chain combines TRBV10-3 with TRBJ1-3, with TRBD1 identical over 8 bases. The CDR3 has 15 amino acids. Trimming cost V 6 bases and J 0 bases; bases outside gene matches: 4. The V gene's germline CDR1 is ENHRY and CDR2 SYGVKD. CDR3 DNA: TGTGCCATCAGACCGGGGACAGGCTCTGGAAACACCATATATTTT. It yields the protein CAIRPGTGSGNTIYF.

The rearrangement links TRBV30 to TRBJ1-1, with D maybe TRBD1 (5 bases). CDR3 length equals 12 residues. Germline CDR1 is GTSNPN and CDR2 is SVGIG (reference sequence). The V end lost 1 base, the J end lost 11 bases, and 14 bases lay between the germline ends. CDR3 DNA: TGTGCCTGGAGTGGTGGCGGGGGAAAGGCTTTCTTT. The encoded protein is CAWSGGGGKAFF.

This chain uses TRBV21-1 with TRBJ2-7; the D segment call TRBD1 is taken from the table without a DNA check. TRBV21-1 is reported as a pseudogene. The CDR3 covers 18 residues. CDR3: CASSKLTLDRDGEHEQYF. CDR3 nucleotide sequence: TGTGCCAGCAGCAAATTAACCCTCGACAGGGACGGGGAACACGAGCAGTACTTC.

The rearrangement uses TRBV6-6 and TRBJ2-3; TRBD2 matches 7 bases. Losses at the gene ends were 6 bases for V and 2 bases for J; bases not matched to a gene: 8. The CDR3 is 15 amino acids. CDR1 is MNHNY and CDR2 is SVGAGI in the germline V gene (reference sequence). CDR3 loop: CASSLGGSLTDTQYF. CDR3 sequence (DNA): TGTGCCAGCAGCCTGGGGGGGAGCCTCACAGATACGCAGTATTTT.

V usage is TRBV6-6 and J usage is TRBJ1-6, with TRBD1 identical over 7 bases. The CDR3 spans 15 residues. The ends lost 2 bases at V and 4 bases at J; junction bases unmatched: 2. Germline CDR1 and CDR2: MNHNY and SVGAGI (reference sequence). The CDR3 DNA reads TGTGCCAGCAGTTACCGGGACAGTTATAATTCACCCCTCCACTTT. It translates to CASSYRDSYNSPLHF.

The rearrangement joins TRBV7-2 to TRBJ2-7, with 10 bases fitting TRBD1. V gave up 3 bases and J gave up 4 bases; unmatched junction bases: 6. CDR1 and CDR2 (germline): SGHTA, FQGNSA. The CDR3 extends over 15 amino acids. Written as DNA, the CDR3 is TGTGCCAGCAGCTTGCCCGACAGGGGGCATTACGAGCAGTACTTC. Protein product: CASSLPDRGHYEQYF. Variable domain in full (rest from reference TRBV7-2 and TRBJ2-7): GAGVSQSPSNKVTEKGKDVELRCDPISGHTALYWYRQSLGQGLEFLIYFQGNSAPDKSGLPSDRFSAERTGGSVSTLTIQRTQQEDSAVYLCASSLPDRGHYEQYFGPGTRLTVT.

The V gene is TRBV5-1, the J gene TRBJ2-2; 15 nucleotides line up with TRBD2. The CDR3 has 18 amino acids. Germline V gene sequence: CDR1 SGHRS, CDR2 YFSETQ. V was pared by 2 bases and J by 4 bases, with 6 bases of the junction left unmatched. In DNA form, the CDR3 reads TGCGCCAGCAGCTTTGGGACTAGCGGGAGGCAGGGCACCGGGGAGCTGTTTTTT. Its protein product is CASSFGTSGRQGTGELFF.